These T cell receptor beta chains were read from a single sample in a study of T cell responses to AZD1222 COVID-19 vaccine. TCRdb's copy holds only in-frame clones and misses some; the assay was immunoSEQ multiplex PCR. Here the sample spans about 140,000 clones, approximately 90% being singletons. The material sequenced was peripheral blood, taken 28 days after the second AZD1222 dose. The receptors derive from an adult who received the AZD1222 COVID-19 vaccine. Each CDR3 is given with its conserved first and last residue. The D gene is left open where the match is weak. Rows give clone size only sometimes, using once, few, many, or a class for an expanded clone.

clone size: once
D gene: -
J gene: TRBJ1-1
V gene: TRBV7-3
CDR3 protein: CASSLGWEGNTEAFF
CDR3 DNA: TGTGCCAGCAGCTTAGGTTGGGAGGGAAACACTGAAGCTTTCTTT

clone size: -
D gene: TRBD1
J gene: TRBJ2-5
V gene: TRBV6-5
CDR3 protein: CASSYGTDQETQYF
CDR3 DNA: TGTGCCAGCAGTTACGGGACAGACCAAGAGACCCAGTACTTC

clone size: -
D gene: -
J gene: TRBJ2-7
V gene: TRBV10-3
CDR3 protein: CAISESGQTGYEQYF
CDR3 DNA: TGTGCCATCAGTGAGTCCGGACAGACAGGTTACGAGCAGTACTTC

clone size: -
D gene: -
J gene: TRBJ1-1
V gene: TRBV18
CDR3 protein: CASSPSETMNTEAFF
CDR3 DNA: TGTGCCAGCTCACCGAGTGAGACAATGAACACTGAAGCTTTCTTT

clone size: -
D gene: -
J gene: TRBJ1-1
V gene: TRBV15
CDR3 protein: CATSRDWLGANTEAFF
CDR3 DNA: TGTGCCACCAGCAGAGATTGGTTGGGGGCAAACACTGAAGCTTTCTTT

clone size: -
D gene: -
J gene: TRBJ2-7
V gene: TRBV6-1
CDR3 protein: CVSRGSPYEQYF
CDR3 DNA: TGTGTCAGCCGCGGCAGCCCCTACGAGCAGTACTTC

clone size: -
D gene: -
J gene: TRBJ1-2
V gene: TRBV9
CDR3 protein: CASGRGGAGSGYTF
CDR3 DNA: TGTGCCAGCGGGCGAGGGGGGGCCGGGAGTGGCTACACCTTC

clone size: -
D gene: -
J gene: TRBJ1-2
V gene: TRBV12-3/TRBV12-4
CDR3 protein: CASSTGRMYGYTF
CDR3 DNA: TGTGCCAGCAGTACGGGACGGATGTATGGCTACACCTTC

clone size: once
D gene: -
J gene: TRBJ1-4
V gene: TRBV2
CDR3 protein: CASSEGRFNEKLFF
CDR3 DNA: TGTGCCAGCAGTGAGGGAAGGTTCAATGAAAAACTGTTTTTT

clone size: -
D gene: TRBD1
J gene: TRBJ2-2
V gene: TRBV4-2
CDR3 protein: CASSPRTGLGELFF
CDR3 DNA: TGTGCCAGCAGCCCCCGGACAGGCCTCGGGGAGCTGTTTTTT

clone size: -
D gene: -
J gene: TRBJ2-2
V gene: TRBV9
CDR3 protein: CASTARGNTGELFF
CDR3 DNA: TGTGCCAGCACCGCCCGAGGCAACACCGGGGAGCTGTTTTTT

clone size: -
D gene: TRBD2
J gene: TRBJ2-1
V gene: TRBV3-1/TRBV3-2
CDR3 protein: CASSRSSGSRYNEQFF
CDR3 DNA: TGTGCCAGCAGCCGCTCTAGCGGGAGTAGATACAATGAGCAGTTCTTC

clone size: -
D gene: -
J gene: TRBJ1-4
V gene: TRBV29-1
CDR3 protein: CSARTVPREKLFF
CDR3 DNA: TGCAGCGCGCGGACAGTCCCGCGTGAAAAACTGTTTTTT

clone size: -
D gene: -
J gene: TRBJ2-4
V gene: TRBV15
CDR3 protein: CATSDPARMGKNIQYF
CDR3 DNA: TGTGCCACCAGCGACCCCGCCAGGATGGGCAAAAACATTCAGTACTTC

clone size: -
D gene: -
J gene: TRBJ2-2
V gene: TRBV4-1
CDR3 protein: CASSQREGKLFF
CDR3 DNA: TGCGCCAGCAGCCAAAGGGAAGGGAAGCTGTTTTTT

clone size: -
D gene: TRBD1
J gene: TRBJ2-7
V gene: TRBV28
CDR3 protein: CASSGGTGSSYEQYF
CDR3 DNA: TGTGCCAGCAGTGGGGGGACAGGGAGCTCCTACGAGCAGTACTTC

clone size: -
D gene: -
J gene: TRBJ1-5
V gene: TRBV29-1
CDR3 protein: CSVEQGATQHF
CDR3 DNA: TGCAGCGTTGAACAGGGAGCAACCCAGCATTTT

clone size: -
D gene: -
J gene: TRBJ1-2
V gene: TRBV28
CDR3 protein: CASSLQSSYYGYTF
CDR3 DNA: TGTGCCAGCAGTTTGCAGAGCTCGTACTATGGCTACACCTTC

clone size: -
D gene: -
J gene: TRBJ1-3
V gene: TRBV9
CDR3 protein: CASSVRETPSRAGNTIYF
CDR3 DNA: TGTGCCAGCAGCGTAAGGGAGACGCCGAGCCGTGCTGGAAACACCATATATTTT

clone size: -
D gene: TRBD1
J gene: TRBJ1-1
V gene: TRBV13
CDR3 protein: CASSPITGGNTEAFF
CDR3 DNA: TGTGCCAGCAGCCCTATAACAGGGGGCAACACTGAAGCTTTCTTT

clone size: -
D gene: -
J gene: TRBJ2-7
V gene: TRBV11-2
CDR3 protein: CASSSDRDYEQYF
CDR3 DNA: TGTGCCAGCAGCTCAGACCGGGACTACGAGCAGTACTTC

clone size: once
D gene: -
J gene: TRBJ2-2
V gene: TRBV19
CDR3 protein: CASSWGVGTGELFF
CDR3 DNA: TGTGCCAGTAGTTGGGGGGTCGGCACCGGGGAGCTGTTTTTT

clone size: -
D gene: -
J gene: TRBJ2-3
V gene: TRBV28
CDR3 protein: CASTPPGLGTDTQYF
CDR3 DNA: TGTGCCAGCACCCCCCCAGGGCTAGGGACAGATACGCAGTATTTT

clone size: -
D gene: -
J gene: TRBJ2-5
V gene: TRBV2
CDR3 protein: CASSQLIQAETQYF
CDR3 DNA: TGTGCCAGCAGTCAATTAATCCAGGCAGAGACCCAGTACTTC

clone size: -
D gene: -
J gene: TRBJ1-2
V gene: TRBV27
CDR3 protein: CASRGIRDYGYTF
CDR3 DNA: TGTGCCAGCAGGGGTATTAGGGACTATGGCTACACCTTC

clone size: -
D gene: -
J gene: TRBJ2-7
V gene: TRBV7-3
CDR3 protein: CASSLIGGLPPYEQYF
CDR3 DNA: TGTGCCAGCAGCTTAATAGGGGGTCTGCCACCCTACGAGCAGTACTTC

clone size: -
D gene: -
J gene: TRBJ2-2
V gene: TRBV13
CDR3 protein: CASSLWGARELFF
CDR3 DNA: TGTGCCAGCAGCTTATGGGGGGCTAGGGAGCTGTTTTTT

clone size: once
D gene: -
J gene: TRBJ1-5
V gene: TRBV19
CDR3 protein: CASSIQSGPNQPQHF
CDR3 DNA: TGTGCCAGTAGTATACAGTCAGGGCCCAATCAGCCCCAGCATTTT

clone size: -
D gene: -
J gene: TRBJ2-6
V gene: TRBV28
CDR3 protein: CASSSPLGANVLTF
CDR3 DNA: TGTGCCAGCAGCTCCCCGTTGGGGGCCAACGTCCTGACTTTC

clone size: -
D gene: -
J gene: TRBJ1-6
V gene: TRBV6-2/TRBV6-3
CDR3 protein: CASSYQVQSSYNSPLHF
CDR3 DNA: TGTGCCAGCAGTTACCAGGTGCAAAGCTCCTATAATTCACCCCTCCACTTT

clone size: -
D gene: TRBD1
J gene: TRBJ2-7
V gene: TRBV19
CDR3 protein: CASSRQGSDEQYF
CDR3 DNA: TGTGCCAGTAGTAGACAGGGGAGCGACGAGCAGTACTTC

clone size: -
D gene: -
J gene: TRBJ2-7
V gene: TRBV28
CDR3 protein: CASSTGTHYEQYF
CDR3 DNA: TGTGCCAGCTCCACCGGGACACACTACGAGCAGTACTTC

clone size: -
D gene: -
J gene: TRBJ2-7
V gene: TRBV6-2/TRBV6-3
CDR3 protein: CASSYSPRGKLSEQYF
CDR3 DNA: TGTGCCAGCAGTTACTCCCCTCGGGGGAAACTGAGCGAGCAGTACTTC

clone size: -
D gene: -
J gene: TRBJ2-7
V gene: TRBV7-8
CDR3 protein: CASTTLLQGYEQYF
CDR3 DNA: TGTGCCAGCACCACTCTACTCCAGGGATACGAGCAGTACTTC

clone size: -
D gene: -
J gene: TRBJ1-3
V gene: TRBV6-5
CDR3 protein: CASSYSPGTYGNTIYF
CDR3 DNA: TGTGCCAGCAGTTACTCCCCCGGGACGTATGGAAACACCATATATTTT

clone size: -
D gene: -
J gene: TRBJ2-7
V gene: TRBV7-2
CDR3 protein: CASSLGVAYEQYF
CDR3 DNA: TGTGCCAGCAGCTTAGGGGTGGCCTACGAGCAGTACTTC

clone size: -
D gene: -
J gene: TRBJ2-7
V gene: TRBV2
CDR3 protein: CASSERSDEQYF
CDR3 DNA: TGTGCCAGCAGTGAACGGTCGGACGAGCAGTACTTC

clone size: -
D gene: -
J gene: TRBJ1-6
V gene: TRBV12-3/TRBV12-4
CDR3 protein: CASSPRGSSPLHF
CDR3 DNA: TGTGCCAGCAGTCCCCGGGGTTCTTCACCCCTCCACTTT

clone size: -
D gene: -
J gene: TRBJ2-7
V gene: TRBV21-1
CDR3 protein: CAILQRQRSYEQYF
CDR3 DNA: TGTGCCATCCTCCAAAGACAGCGCTCCTACGAGCAGTACTTC

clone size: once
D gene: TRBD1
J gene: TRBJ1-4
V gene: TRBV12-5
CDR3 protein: CASGGRDRVPNEKLFF
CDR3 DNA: TGTGCTAGTGGTGGAAGAGACAGGGTACCAAATGAAAAACTGTTTTTT

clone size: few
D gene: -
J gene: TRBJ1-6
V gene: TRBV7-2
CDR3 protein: CASSLEQISPLHF
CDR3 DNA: TGTGCCAGCAGCTTAGAGCAGATTTCACCCCTCCACTTT

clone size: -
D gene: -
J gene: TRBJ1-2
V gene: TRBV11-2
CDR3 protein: CASSFLMVPNYGYTF
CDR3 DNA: TGTGCCAGCAGCTTTTTGATGGTGCCTAACTATGGCTACACCTTC